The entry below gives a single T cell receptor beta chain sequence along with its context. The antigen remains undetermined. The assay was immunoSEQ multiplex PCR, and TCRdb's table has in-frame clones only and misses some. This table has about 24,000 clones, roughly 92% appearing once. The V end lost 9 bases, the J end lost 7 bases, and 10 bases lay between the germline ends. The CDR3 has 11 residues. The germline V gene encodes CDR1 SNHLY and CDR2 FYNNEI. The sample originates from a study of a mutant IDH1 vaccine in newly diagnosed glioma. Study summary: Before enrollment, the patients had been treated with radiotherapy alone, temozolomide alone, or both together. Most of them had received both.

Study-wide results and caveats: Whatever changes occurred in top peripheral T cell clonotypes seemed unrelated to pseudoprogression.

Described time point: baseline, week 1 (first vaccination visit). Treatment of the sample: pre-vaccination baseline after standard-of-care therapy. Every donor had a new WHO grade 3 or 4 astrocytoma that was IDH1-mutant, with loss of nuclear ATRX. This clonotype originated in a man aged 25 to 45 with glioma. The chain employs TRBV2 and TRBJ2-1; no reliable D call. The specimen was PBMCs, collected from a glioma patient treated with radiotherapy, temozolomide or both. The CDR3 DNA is TGTGCCAGTAATATAGGGAATGAGCAGTTCTTC. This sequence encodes CASNIGNEQFF.